The rows below give T cell receptor beta chains drawn from one sample of a study of T cell responses to AZD1222 COVID-19 vaccine. Measured with immunoSEQ multiplex PCR; TCRdb has only the in-frame clones, and not every one. Among tens of thousands of clones listed, about nine tenths were seen once. The sequenced sample was peripheral blood, obtained 28 days after the second dose of the MenACWY control vaccine. The receptors come from an adult who received the MenACWY meningococcal vaccine as a control. Each CDR3 is given with its conserved first and last residue. Each record gives: J gene, clone size, D gene, V gene, CDR3 protein, CDR3 DNA. The D gene is left open where the match is weak. Only some rows state a clone size, as once, few, many or a class for expanded clones.

TRBJ1-1 | NA | NA | TRBV6-5 | CASSFGGGDGTEAFF | TGTGCCAGCAGTTTCGGCGGTGGGGATGGCACTGAAGCTTTCTTT
TRBJ2-5 | NA | TRBD2 | TRBV7-9 | CASSLDSGTPYF | TGTGCCAGCAGCTTAGATAGCGGGACTCCTTACTTC
TRBJ1-5 | once | NA | TRBV6-5 | CASSSMSNQPQHF | TGTGCCAGCAGTTCCATGAGCAATCAGCCCCAGCATTTT
TRBJ1-4 | once | NA | TRBV27 | CASSPGQYATNEKLFF | TGTGCCAGCAGTCCCGGACAGTATGCAACTAATGAAAAACTGTTTTTT
TRBJ1-6 | NA | TRBD1 | TRBV20-1 | CSASTGGNSPLHF | TGCAGTGCTAGTACAGGGGGCAACTCACCCCTCCACTTT
TRBJ2-3 | NA | TRBD1 | TRBV5-8 | CASSLVLTGDGKDTQYF | TGTGCCAGCAGCTTGGTATTGACAGGGGATGGTAAAGATACGCAGTATTTT
TRBJ1-1 | NA | NA | TRBV5-4 | CASSEDSQSTEAFF | TGTGCCAGCAGCGAGGACAGTCAGAGTACTGAAGCTTTCTTT
TRBJ1-5 | NA | NA | TRBV9 | CASSAQGLNNQPQHF | TGTGCCAGCAGCGCCCAGGGACTGAACAATCAGCCCCAGCATTTT
TRBJ1-1 | NA | NA | TRBV30 | CAWRRQLNTEAFF | TGTGCCTGGCGCCGACAGTTGAACACTGAAGCTTTCTTT
TRBJ2-1 | few | NA | TRBV5-1 | CASSLRPSEDEQFF | TGCGCCAGCAGCTTGCGGCCCAGCGAGGATGAGCAGTTCTTC
TRBJ2-7 | NA | NA | TRBV6-5 | CASSRDIPYEQYF | TGTGCCAGCAGTCGGGACATACCCTACGAGCAGTACTTC
TRBJ1-5 | once | NA | TRBV6-1 | CASSEGQGMNQPQHF | TGTGCCAGCAGTGAAGGGCAGGGAATGAATCAGCCCCAGCATTTT
TRBJ1-1 | NA | NA | TRBV6-5 | CASRWRGLNTEAFF | TGTGCCAGCAGATGGCGAGGTCTGAACACTGAAGCTTTCTTT
TRBJ1-2 | NA | NA | TRBV9 | CASSAGDRLRGYTF | TGTGCCAGCAGCGCCGGGGACCGCCTCCGTGGCTACACCTTC
TRBJ1-2 | NA | NA | TRBV12-3/TRBV12-4 | CASSFGGDYGYTF | TGTGCCAGCAGTTTTGGGGGGGACTATGGCTACACCTTC
TRBJ1-1 | NA | TRBD1 | TRBV6-5 | CASINQGGAKAEAFF | TGTGCCAGCATCAACCAGGGGGGGGCTAAGGCTGAAGCTTTCTTT
TRBJ1-5 | NA | NA | TRBV6-5 | CASTPGTPSNQPQHF | TGTGCCAGCACCCCAGGGACACCCAGCAATCAGCCCCAGCATTTT
TRBJ1-3 | NA | NA | TRBV30 | CAWSRPGGAGNTIYF | TGTGCCTGGAGCCGACCGGGGGGCGCTGGAAACACCATATATTTT
TRBJ1-4 | NA | NA | TRBV28 | CASSLMSTAVNEKLFF | TGTGCCAGCAGTTTGATGTCGACAGCTGTAAATGAAAAACTGTTTTTT
TRBJ2-3 | NA | NA | TRBV7-3 | CASSPRLDGDTQYF | TGTGCCAGCAGCCCTCGACTAGACGGGGATACGCAGTATTTT
TRBJ2-5 | NA | NA | TRBV27 | CASSPHYQETQYF | TGTGCCAGCAGTCCCCACTACCAAGAGACCCAGTACTTC
TRBJ1-6 | NA | NA | TRBV30 | CAWSGTTSSPLHF | TGTGCCTGGAGTGGAACTACAAGTTCACCCCTCCACTTT
TRBJ2-7 | NA | NA | TRBV30 | CAWRRGNNEQYF | TGTGCCTGGAGGCGGGGTAACAACGAGCAGTACTTC
TRBJ1-2 | NA | NA | TRBV29-1 | CSVEDRGRTNGYTF | TGCAGCGTTGAAGATCGGGGCAGGACGAATGGCTACACCTTC
TRBJ1-1 | few | NA | TRBV4-1 | CASSQEWGSLNTEAFF | TGCGCCAGCAGCCAAGAGTGGGGATCCCTGAACACTGAAGCTTTCTTT
TRBJ2-7 | NA | NA | TRBV6-5 | CASSSSIQGYEQYF | TGTGCCAGCAGTTCATCCATACAGGGATACGAGCAGTACTTC
TRBJ1-5 | NA | TRBD1 | TRBV7-8 | CASSLAGQGTQPQHF | TGTGCCAGCAGCTTAGCTGGACAGGGTACTCAGCCCCAGCATTTT
TRBJ1-1 | NA | TRBD1 | TRBV6-1 | CASSELRGTVNTEAFF | TGTGCCAGCAGTGAATTGAGGGGGACAGTGAACACTGAAGCTTTCTTT
TRBJ1-5 | NA | NA | TRBV9 | CASSGGPGQPQHF | TGTGCCAGCAGCGGGGGACCAGGTCAGCCCCAGCATTTT
TRBJ2-1 | NA | TRBD2 | TRBV6-5 | CASSHRLAGVNEQFF | TGTGCCAGCAGTCACCGACTAGCGGGGGTCAATGAGCAGTTCTTC
TRBJ2-1 | NA | NA | TRBV12-3/TRBV12-4 | CASSYYNEQFF | TGTGCCAGCAGTTACTACAATGAGCAGTTCTTC
TRBJ2-5 | NA | TRBD2 | TRBV7-3 | CASSLGLAAETQYF | TGTGCCAGCAGCTTAGGACTAGCGGCAGAGACCCAGTACTTC
TRBJ2-1 | NA | TRBD2 | TRBV29-1 | CSVVIGGGRGQQFF | TGCAGCGTTGTTATTGGCGGGGGGAGGGGTCAGCAGTTCTTC
TRBJ2-3 | NA | NA | TRBV5-1 | CASSGNPTTDTQYF | TGCGCCAGCAGCGGTAATCCCACCACAGATACGCAGTATTTT
TRBJ2-5 | NA | NA | TRBV3-1/TRBV3-2 | CASSAGQLFQETQYF | TGTGCCAGCAGCGCCGGACAGCTTTTTCAAGAGACCCAGTACTTC
TRBJ1-5 | NA | TRBD1 | TRBV7-2 | CASRPDRAGNQPQHF | TGTGCCAGCAGACCGGACAGGGCCGGCAATCAGCCCCAGCATTTT
TRBJ1-1 | NA | NA | TRBV2 | CASRGTGNTEAFF | TGTGCCAGCAGGGGGACGGGGAACACTGAAGCTTTCTTT
TRBJ1-5 | NA | NA | TRBV7-9 | CASSLENQPQHF | TGTGCCAGCAGCTTAGAGAATCAGCCCCAGCATTTT
TRBJ1-2 | NA | NA | TRBV15 | CATSRGRRGLYGYTF | TGTGCCACCAGCAGAGGCAGGAGGGGATTATATGGCTACACCTTC
TRBJ2-5 | NA | TRBD2 | TRBV7-7 | CASSLGLAGGQYQETQYF | TGTGCCAGCAGCTTAGGCCTAGCGGGGGGCCAGTACCAAGAGACCCAGTACTTC
TRBJ2-1 | NA | TRBD2 | TRBV4-2 | CASSPETGTSGGSYNEQFF | TGTGCCAGCAGCCCGGAGACCGGGACTAGCGGGGGAAGCTACAATGAGCAGTTCTTC
TRBJ2-5 | NA | NA | TRBV20-1 | CSASEGWETQYF | TGCAGTGCTAGTGAAGGGTGGGAGACCCAGTACTTC
TRBJ2-2 | NA | TRBD1 | TRBV12-3/TRBV12-4 | CASSPTGAGELFF | TGTGCCAGCAGTCCGACAGGGGCCGGGGAGCTGTTTTTT
TRBJ2-7 | NA | TRBD1 | TRBV5-6 | CASSPRQGAIYEQYF | TGTGCCAGCAGCCCTCGACAGGGGGCGATCTACGAGCAGTACTTC
TRBJ2-3 | NA | TRBD1 | TRBV5-1 | CASSPRQGAVGTQYF | TGCGCCAGCAGCCCCCGACAGGGGGCGGTTGGTACGCAGTATTTT
TRBJ1-5 | NA | NA | TRBV12-3/TRBV12-4 | CASSFGPNQPQHF | TGTGCCAGCAGTTTTGGGCCCAATCAGCCCCAGCATTTT
TRBJ2-3 | medium-sized | TRBD1 | TRBV6-2/TRBV6-3 | CASSYSITEGDRAWDTQYF | TGTGCCAGCAGTTACTCGATAACGGAGGGGGACAGGGCGTGGGATACGCAGTATTTT
TRBJ2-3 | NA | NA | TRBV6-5 | CAAAGIRVGDTQYF | TGTGCCGCAGCGGGTATCCGGGTGGGAGATACGCAGTATTTT
TRBJ1-1 | NA | NA | TRBV19 | CASSIVREYTEAFF | TGTGCCAGTAGTATAGTTCGGGAGTACACTGAAGCTTTCTTT
TRBJ1-1 | NA | NA | TRBV6-5 | CASSFGGTEAFF | TGTGCCAGCAGTTTCGGCGGCACTGAAGCTTTCTTT
TRBJ1-1 | NA | NA | TRBV3-1/TRBV3-2 | CASTLRGGRYGEAFF | TGTGCCAGCACCCTAAGAGGGGGGCGATACGGTGAAGCTTTCTTT
TRBJ2-7 | NA | TRBD1 | TRBV3-1/TRBV3-2 | CASSQAWDRGTYEQYF | TGTGCCAGCAGCCAAGCTTGGGACAGGGGCACCTACGAGCAGTACTTC
TRBJ1-4 | NA | TRBD1 | TRBV7-2 | CASSGGTGGEKLFF | TGTGCCAGCAGCGGGGGGACAGGCGGTGAAAAACTGTTTTTT
TRBJ1-6 | NA | NA | TRBV6-1 | CASSEGPGGNNSPLHF | TGTGCCAGCAGTGAAGGGCCTGGGGGGAATAATTCACCCCTCCACTTT